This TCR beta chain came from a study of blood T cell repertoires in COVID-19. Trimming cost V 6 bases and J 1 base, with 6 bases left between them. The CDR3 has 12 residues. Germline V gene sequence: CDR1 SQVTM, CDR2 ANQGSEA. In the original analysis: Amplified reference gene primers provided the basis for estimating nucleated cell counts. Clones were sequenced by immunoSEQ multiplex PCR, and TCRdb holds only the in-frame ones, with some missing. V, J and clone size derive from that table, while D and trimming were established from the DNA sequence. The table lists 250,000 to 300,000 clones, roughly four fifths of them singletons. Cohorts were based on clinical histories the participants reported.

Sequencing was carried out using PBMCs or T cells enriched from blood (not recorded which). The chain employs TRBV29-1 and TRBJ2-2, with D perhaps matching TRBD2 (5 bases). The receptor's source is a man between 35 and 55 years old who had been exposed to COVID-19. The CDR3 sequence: CSVAGNTGELFF. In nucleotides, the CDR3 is TGCAGCGTCGCGGGGAACACCGGGGAGCTGTTTTTT.